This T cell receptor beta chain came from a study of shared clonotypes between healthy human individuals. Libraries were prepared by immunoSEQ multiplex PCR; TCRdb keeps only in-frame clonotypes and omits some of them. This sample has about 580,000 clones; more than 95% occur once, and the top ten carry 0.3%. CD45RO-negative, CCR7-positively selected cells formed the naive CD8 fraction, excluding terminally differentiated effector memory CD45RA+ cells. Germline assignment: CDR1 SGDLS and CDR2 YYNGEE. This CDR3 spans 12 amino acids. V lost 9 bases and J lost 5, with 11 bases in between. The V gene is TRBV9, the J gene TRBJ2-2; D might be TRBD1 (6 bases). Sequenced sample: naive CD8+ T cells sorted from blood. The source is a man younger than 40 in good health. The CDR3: CANMRGTGELFF. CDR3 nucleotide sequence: TGTGCCAACATGAGGGGGACCGGGGAGCTGTTTTTT.